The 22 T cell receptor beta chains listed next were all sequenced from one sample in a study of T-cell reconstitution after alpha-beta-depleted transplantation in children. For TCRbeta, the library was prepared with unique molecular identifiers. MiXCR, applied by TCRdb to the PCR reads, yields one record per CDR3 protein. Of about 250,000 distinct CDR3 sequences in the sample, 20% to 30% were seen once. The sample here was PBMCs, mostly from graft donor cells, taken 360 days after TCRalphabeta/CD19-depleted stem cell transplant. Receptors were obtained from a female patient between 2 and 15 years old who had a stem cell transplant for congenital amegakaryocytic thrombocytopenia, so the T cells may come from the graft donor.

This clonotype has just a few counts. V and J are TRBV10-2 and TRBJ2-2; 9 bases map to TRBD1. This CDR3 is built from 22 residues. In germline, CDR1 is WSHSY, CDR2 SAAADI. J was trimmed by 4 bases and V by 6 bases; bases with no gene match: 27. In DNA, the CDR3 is TGCGCCAGCAGAACCTCCTCGGGACTTGCGACAGGGGGAGTTTTTACCACCGGGGAGCTGTTTTTT. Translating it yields CASRTSSGLATGGVFTTGELFF.

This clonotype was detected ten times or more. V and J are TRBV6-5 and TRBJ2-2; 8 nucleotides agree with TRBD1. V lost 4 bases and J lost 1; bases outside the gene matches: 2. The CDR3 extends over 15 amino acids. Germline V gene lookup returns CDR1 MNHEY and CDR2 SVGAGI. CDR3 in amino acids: CASSSGTGNTGELFF. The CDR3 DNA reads TGTGCCAGCAGTTCCGGGACAGGGAACACCGGGGAGCTGTTTTTT.

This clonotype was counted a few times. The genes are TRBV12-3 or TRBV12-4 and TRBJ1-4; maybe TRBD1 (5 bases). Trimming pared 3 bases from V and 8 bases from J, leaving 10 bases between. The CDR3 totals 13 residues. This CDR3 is CASSFREGEKLFF. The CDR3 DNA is TGTGCCAGCAGTTTCCGGGAGGGGGAAAAACTGTTTTTT.

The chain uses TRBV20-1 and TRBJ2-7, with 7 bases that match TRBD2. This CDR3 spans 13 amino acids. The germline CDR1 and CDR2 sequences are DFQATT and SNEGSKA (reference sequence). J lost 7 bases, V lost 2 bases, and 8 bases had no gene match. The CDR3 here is CSARRRELGEQYF. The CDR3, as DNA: TGCAGTGCTAGACGGCGGGAGTTGGGAGAGCAGTACTTC.

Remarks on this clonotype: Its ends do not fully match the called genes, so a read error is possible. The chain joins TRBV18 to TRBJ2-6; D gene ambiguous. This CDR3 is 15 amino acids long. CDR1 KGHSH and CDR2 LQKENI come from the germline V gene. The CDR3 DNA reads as TGTGCCAGCTCACCACTATACCATGGGTCCAACGTCCTGACTTTC. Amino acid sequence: CASSPLYHGSNVLTF.

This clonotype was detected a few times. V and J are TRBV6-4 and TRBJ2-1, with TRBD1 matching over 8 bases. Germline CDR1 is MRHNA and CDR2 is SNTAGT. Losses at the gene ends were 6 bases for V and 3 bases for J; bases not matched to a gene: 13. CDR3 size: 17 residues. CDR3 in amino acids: CASRLNSTGGLYNEQFF. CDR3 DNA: TGTGCCAGCAGACTAAATAGCACAGGGGGGCTCTACAATGAGCAGTTCTTC.

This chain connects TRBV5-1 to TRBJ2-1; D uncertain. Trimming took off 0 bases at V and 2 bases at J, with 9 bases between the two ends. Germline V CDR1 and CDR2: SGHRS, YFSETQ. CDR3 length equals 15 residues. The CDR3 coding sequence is TGCGCCAGCAGCTTGGTGTCCGGCCCCTACAATGAGCAGTTCTTC. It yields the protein CASSLVSGPYNEQFF.

The CDR3 DNA sequence: TGTGCCAGCAGCAAAGTCGGCCAGACCCAAGAGACCCAGTACTTC. Amino acid sequence: CASSKVGQTQETQYF. This chain links TRBV21-1 with TRBJ2-5. TRBV21-1 corresponds to a pseudogene. This CDR3 has 15 residues.

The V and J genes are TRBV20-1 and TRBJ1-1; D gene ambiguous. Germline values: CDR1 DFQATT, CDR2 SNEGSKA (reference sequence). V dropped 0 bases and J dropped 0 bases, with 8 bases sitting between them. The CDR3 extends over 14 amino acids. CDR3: CSARDSYMNTEAFF. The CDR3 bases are TGCAGTGCTAGAGACAGTTACATGAACACTGAAGCTTTCTTT.

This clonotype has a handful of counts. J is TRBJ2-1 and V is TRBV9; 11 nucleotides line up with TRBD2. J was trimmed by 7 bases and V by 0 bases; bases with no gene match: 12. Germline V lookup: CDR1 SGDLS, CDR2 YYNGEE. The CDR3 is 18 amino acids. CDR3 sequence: CASSVARLAGGGLNEQFF. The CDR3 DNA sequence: TGTGCCAGCAGCGTAGCTCGTCTAGCGGGAGGCGGTTTGAATGAGCAGTTCTTC.

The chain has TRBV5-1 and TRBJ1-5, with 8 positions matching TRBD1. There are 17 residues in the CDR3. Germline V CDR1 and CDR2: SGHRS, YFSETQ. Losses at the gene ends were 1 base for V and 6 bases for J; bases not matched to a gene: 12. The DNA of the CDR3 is TGCGCCAGCAGCTTGTACGGCCGGACAGGGTTACCTCAGCCCCAGCATTTT. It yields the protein CASSLYGRTGLPQPQHF. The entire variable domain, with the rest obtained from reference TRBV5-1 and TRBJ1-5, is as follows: KAGVTQTPRYLIKTRGQQVTLSCSPISGHRSVSWYQQTPGQGLQFLFEYFSETQRNKGNFPGRFSGRQFSNSRSEMNVSTLELGDSALYLCASSLYGRTGLPQPQHFGDGTRLSIL.

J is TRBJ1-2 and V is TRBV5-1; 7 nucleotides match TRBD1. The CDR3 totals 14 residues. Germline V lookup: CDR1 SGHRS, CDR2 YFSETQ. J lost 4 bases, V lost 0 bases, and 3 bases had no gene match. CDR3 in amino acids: CASSLEGGGYGYTF. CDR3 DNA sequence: TGCGCCAGCAGCTTGGAAGGGGGCGGCTATGGCTACACCTTC.

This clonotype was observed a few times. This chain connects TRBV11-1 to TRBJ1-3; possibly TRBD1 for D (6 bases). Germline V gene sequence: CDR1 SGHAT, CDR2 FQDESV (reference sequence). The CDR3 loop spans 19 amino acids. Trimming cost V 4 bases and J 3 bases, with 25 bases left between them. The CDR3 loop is CASSSTKTGGRRFGNTIYF. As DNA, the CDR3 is TGTGCCAGCAGCTCCACAAAGACAGGAGGGAGAAGGTTTGGAAACACCATATATTTT.

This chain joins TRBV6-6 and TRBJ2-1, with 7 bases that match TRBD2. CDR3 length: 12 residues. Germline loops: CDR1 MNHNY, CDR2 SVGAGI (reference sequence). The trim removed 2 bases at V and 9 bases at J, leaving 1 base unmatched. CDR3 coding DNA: TGTGCCAGCAGTTACGGGGAGGGTGAGCAGTTCTTC. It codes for CASSYGEGEQFF.

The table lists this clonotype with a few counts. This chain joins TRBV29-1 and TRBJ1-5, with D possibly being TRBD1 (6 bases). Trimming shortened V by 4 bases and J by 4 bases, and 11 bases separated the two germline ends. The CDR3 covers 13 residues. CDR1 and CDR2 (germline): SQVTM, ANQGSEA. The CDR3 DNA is TGCAGCGTTGCCCCTACAGGGAATCAGCCCCAGCATTTT. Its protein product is CSVAPTGNQPQHF.

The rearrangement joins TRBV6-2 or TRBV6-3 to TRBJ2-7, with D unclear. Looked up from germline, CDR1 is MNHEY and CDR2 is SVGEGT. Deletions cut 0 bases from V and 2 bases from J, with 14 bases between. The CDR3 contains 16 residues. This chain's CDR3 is CASSYSIWLTTYEQYF. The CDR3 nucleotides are TGTGCCAGCAGTTACTCGATTTGGCTGACCACCTACGAGCAGTACTTC.

CDR3 sequence: CASSQGLERDTQYF. The CDR3 region has the DNA TGCGCCAGCAGCCAAGGACTAGAGAGGGATACGCAGTATTTT. J is TRBJ2-3 and V is TRBV5-1; 7 bases map to TRBD2. V lost 4 bases to trimming and J lost 6 bases; unmatched junction nucleotides: 8. Germline CDR1 is SGHRS and CDR2 is YFSETQ. This CDR3 comprises 14 residues. Using reference TRBV5-1 and TRBJ2-3 for the parts outside the CDR3, the full variable domain is KAGVTQTPRYLIKTRGQQVTLSCSPISGHRSVSWYQQTPGQGLQFLFEYFSETQRNKGNFPGRFSGRQFSNSRSEMNVSTLELGDSALYLCASSQGLERDTQYFGPGTRLTVL.

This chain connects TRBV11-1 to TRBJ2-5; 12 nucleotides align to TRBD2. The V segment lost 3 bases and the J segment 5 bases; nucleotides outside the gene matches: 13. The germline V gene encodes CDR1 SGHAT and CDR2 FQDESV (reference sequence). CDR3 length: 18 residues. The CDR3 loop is CASSFDRTSGKGGETQYF. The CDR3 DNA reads TGTGCCAGCAGCTTCGACAGGACTAGCGGGAAAGGAGGGGAGACCCAGTACTTC.

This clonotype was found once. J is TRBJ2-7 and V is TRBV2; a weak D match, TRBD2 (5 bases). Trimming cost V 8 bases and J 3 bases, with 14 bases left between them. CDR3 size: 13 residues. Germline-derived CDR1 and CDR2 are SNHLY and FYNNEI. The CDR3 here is CASEAEEVYEQYF. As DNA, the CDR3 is TGTGCCAGCGAAGCGGAAGAGGTCTACGAGCAGTACTTC.

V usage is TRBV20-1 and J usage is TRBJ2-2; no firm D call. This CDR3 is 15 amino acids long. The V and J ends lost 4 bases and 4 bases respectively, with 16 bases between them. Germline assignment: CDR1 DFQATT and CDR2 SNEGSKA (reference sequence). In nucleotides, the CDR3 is TGCAGTGCTACGCGAGGCCCGCGGTCCACCGGGGAGCTGTTTTTT. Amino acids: CSATRGPRSTGELFF.

The CDR3 coding sequence is TGTGCCAGCAAGGTCGGCCGTAGCACAGATACGCAGTATTTT. This gives the protein CASKVGRSTDTQYF. This rearrangement joins TRBV7-2 to TRBJ2-3; unclear D gene. Per germline, CDR1 SGHTA and CDR2 FQGNSA. Trimming took off 7 bases at V and 0 bases at J, with 11 bases between the two ends. The CDR3 has 14 residues.

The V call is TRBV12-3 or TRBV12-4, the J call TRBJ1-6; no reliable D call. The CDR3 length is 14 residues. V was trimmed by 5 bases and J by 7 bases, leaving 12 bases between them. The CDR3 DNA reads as TGTGCCAGCAGTCCCTATGGGTCCAATTCACCCCTCCACTTT. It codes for CASSPYGSNSPLHF.